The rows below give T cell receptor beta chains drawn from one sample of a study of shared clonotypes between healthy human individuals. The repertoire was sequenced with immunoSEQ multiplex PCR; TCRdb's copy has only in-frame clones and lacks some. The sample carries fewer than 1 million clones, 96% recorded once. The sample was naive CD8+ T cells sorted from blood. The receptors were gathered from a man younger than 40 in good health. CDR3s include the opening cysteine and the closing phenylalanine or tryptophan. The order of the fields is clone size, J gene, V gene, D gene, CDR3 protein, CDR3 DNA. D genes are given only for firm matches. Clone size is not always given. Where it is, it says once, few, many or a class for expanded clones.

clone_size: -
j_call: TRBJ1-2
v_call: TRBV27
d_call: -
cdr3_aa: CASSFAGSLNYGYTF
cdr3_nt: TGTGCCAGCAGTTTCGCAGGTAGCCTTAACTATGGCTACACCTTC

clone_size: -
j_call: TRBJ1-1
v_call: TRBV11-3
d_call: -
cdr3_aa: CASSLFLNTEAFF
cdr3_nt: TGTGCCAGCAGCTTATTCTTAAACACTGAAGCTTTCTTT

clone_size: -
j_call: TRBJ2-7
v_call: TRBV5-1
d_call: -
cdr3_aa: CASSSGTLSYEQYF
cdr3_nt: TGCGCCAGCAGCTCCGGGACTCTTTCCTACGAGCAGTACTTC

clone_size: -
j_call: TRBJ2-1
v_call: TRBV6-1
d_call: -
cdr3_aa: CASRAGSVQFF
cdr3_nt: TGTGCCAGCAGGGCAGGGTCGGTTCAGTTCTTC

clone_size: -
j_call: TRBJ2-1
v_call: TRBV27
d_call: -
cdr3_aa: CASSFGPYNEQFF
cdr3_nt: TGTGCCAGCAGTTTTGGTCCCTACAATGAGCAGTTCTTC

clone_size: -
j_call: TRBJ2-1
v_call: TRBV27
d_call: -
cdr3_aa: CASTLLGVPLSYNEQFF
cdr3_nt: TGTGCCAGCACCCTACTAGGAGTCCCACTATCCTACAATGAGCAGTTCTTC

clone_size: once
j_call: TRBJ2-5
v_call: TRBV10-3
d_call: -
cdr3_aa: CAIRGRESDQETQYF
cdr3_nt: TGTGCCATCAGGGGGCGGGAATCGGACCAAGAGACCCAGTACTTC

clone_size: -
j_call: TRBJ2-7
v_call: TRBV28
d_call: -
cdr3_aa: CASSLSISGREQYF
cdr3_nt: TGTGCCAGCAGTTTGTCCATATCAGGTCGCGAGCAGTACTTC

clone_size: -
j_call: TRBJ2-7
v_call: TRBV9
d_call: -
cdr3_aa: CASSAWAGGSYEQYF
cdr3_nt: TGTGCCAGCAGCGCCTGGGCCGGGGGCTCCTACGAGCAGTACTTC

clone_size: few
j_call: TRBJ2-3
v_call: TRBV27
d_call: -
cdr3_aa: CASSSTDTQYF
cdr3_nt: TGTGCCAGCAGTTCCACAGATACGCAGTATTTT

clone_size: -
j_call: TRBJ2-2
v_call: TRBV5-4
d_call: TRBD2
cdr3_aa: CASSSGLAGGVDTGELFF
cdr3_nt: TGTGCCAGCAGCTCTGGACTAGCGGGAGGGGTGGACACCGGGGAGCTGTTTTTT

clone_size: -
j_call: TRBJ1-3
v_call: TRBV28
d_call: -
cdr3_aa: CASTPGVGNTIYF
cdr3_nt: TGTGCCAGCACCCCGGGGGTCGGAAACACCATATATTTT

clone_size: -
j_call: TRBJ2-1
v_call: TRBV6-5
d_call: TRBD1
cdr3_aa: CASSYSGTGLNEQFF
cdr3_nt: TGTGCCAGCAGTTACTCCGGGACAGGGTTAAATGAGCAGTTCTTC

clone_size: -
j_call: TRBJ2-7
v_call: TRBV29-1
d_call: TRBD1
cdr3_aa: CSVGPLRVGQGTSYEQYF
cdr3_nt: TGCAGCGTTGGTCCCCTCCGTGTGGGACAGGGTACGTCCTACGAGCAGTACTTC

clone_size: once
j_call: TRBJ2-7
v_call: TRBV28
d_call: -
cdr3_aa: CASSLVPARVSEQYF
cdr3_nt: TGTGCCAGCAGTTTAGTCCCAGCTAGGGTTTCCGAGCAGTACTTC

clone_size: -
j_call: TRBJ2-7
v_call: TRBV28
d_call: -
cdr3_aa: CASSLDSLTRFDEQYF
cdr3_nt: TGTGCCAGCAGTTTAGACAGCCTAACTAGGTTCGACGAGCAGTACTTC

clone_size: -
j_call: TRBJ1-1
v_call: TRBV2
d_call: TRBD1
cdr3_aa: CASPEREGADTEAFF
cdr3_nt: TGTGCCAGCCCCGAACGGGAGGGGGCGGACACTGAAGCTTTCTTT

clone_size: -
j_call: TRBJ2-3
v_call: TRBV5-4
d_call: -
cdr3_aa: CASSLEGSTDTQYF
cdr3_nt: TGTGCCAGCAGCTTGGAGGGCAGCACAGATACGCAGTATTTT

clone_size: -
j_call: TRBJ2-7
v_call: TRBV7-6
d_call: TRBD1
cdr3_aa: CASSSYTGTEAYEQYF
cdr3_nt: TGTGCCAGCAGCTCTTATACCGGGACAGAAGCCTACGAGCAGTACTTC

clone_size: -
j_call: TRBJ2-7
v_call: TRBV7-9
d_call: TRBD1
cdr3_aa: CASSDGTGSFYEQYF
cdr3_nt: TGTGCCAGCAGCGATGGGACAGGTTCGTTCTACGAGCAGTACTTC

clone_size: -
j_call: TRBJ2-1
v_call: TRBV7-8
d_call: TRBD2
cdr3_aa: CASSLPKVAGDPYGEQFF
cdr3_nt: TGTGCCAGCAGCTTGCCGAAAGTAGCGGGAGACCCCTATGGTGAGCAGTTCTTC

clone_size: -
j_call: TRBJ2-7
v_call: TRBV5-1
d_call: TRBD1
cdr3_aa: CASSTGQSSYEQYF
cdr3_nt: TGCGCCAGCAGCACGGGACAGAGCTCCTACGAGCAGTACTTC

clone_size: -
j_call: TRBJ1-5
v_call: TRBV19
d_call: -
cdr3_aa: CASSITDYSNQPQHF
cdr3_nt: TGTGCCAGTAGTATTACAGATTATAGCAATCAGCCCCAGCATTTT

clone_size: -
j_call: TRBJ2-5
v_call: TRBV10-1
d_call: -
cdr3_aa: CASSAFAGLGETQYF
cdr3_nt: TGCGCCAGCAGTGCTTTCGCGGGTCTGGGAGAGACCCAGTACTTC

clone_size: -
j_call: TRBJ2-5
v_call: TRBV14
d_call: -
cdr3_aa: CASSQSRTLVNQETQYF
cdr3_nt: TGTGCCAGCAGCCAATCAAGGACCCTAGTAAACCAAGAGACCCAGTACTTC

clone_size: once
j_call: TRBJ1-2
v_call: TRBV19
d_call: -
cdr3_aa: CASSIDRAGLDGYTF
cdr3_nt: TGTGCCAGTAGTATAGATCGTGCCGGGTTGGATGGCTACACCTTC

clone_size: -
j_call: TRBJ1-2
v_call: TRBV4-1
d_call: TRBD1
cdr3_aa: CASSQEIRTGSYGYTF
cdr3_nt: TGCGCCAGCAGCCAAGAAATCAGGACAGGTTCATATGGCTACACCTTC

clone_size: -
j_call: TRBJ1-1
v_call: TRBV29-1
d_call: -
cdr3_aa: CSVVGGMNTEAFF
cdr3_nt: TGCAGCGTTGTTGGCGGCATGAACACTGAAGCTTTCTTT

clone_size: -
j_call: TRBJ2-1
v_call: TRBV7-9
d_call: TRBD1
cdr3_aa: CASSLVDSDRGWFF
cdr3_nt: TGTGCCAGCAGCTTAGTGGATTCGGACAGGGGTTGGTTCTTC

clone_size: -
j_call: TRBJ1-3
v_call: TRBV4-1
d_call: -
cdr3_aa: CASSQTDSGNTIYF
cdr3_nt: TGCGCCAGCAGCCAAACCGACAGCGGAAACACCATATATTTT

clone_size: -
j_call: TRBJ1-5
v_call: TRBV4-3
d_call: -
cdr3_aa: CASSQGDGSNQPQHF
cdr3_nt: TGCGCCAGCAGCCAAGGCGACGGTAGCAATCAGCCCCAGCATTTT

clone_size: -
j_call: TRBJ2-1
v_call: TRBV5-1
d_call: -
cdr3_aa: CASSTDSYNEQFF
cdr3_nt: TGCGCCAGCAGCACGGACAGTTACAATGAGCAGTTCTTC

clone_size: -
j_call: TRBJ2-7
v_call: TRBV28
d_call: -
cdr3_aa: CASSPDPLGFYEQYF
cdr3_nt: TGTGCCAGCAGCCCGGACCCCCTCGGTTTCTACGAGCAGTACTTC

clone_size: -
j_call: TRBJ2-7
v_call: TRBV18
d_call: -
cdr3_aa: CASSYSGLSSYEQYF
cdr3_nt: TGTGCCAGCTCGTACTCAGGACTCTCTTCCTACGAGCAGTACTTC

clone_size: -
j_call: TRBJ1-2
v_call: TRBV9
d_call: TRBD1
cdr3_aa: CASSVDGTGGNGYTF
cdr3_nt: TGTGCCAGCAGCGTTGACGGGACAGGGGGCAATGGCTACACCTTC

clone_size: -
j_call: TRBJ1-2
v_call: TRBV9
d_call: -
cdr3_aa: CASSVPSGYGYTF
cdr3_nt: TGTGCCAGCAGCGTGCCGAGTGGCTATGGCTACACCTTC

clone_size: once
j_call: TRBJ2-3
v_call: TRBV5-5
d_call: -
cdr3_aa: CASSFSLSTDTQYF
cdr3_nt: TGTGCCAGCAGCTTTTCGCTTAGCACAGATACGCAGTATTTT

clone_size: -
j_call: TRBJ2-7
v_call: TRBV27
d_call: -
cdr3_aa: CASSRAAASYEQYF
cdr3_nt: TGTGCCAGTTCCCGGGCGGCGGCCTCCTACGAGCAGTACTTC

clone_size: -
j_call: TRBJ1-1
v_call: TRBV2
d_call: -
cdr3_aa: CASRFWMDNEAFF
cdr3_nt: TGTGCCAGCAGGTTTTGGATGGACAATGAGGCTTTCTTT

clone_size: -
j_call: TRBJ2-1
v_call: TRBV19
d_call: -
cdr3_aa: CASSWDGGGYNEQFF
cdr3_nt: TGTGCCAGTAGTTGGGACGGAGGTGGGTACAATGAGCAGTTCTTC

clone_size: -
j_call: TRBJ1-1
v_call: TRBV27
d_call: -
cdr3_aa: CASTSGVGTEAFF
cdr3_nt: TGTGCCAGCACCTCGGGGGTAGGCACTGAAGCTTTCTTT

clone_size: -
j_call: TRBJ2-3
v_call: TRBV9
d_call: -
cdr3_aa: CASSVEGSSTDTQYF
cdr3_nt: TGTGCCAGCAGCGTAGAGGGGTCTAGCACAGATACGCAGTATTTT

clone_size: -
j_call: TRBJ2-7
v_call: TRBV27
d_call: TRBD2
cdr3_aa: CASRREGTYEQYF
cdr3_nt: TGTGCCAGCAGGCGGGAGGGAACTTACGAGCAGTACTTC

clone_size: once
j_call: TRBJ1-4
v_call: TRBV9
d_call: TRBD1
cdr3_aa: CASNEQGALNEKLFF
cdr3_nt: TGTGCCAGCAACGAACAGGGGGCACTTAATGAAAAACTGTTTTTT

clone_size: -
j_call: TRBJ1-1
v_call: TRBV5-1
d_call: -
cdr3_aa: CASSLGRTEAFF
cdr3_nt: TGCGCCAGCAGCTTGGGTCGGACTGAAGCTTTCTTT

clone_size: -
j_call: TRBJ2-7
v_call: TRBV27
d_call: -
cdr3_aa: CASSATASEQYF
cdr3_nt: TGTGCCAGCAGCGCCACAGCTTCCGAGCAGTACTTC